One sample yielded the 15 T cell receptor beta chains listed below, sequenced in a study of blood T cells in healthy people across ages. PCR was performed a second time for roughly 7 to 12 cycles using a sample-barcoded 5' primer and a J-beta primer mix. TCRdb passed the 5' RACE reads through MiXCR, listing each CDR3 protein once. The sample lists hundreds of thousands of distinct CDR3 sequences; roughly 43% were seen once. The sample comprised blood. These receptors were obtained from an older woman in good health.

The chain combines TRBV20-1 with TRBJ2-1; 10 nucleotides match TRBD2. The CDR3 is 12 residues long. The germline V gene has CDR1 DFQATT and CDR2 SNEGSKA (reference sequence). The CDR3 coding sequence is TGCAGGGGACTAGCGCTCTACAATGAGCAGTTCTTC. Residues: CRGLALYNEQFF.

The rearrangement joins TRBV7-9 to TRBJ2-1; no clear D. CDR1 and CDR2 (germline): SEHNR, FQNEAQ (reference sequence). V lost 5 bases, J lost 10 bases, and 12 bases lay in between. This CDR3 comprises 12 residues. CDR3 nucleotide sequence: TGTGCCAGCAGCACCCAAGACGGGGAGCAGTTCTTC. Translated, it gives CASSTQDGEQFF.

The J gene is TRBJ2-3, the V gene TRBV6-2 or TRBV6-3; no firm D call. Germline V gene data show CDR1 as MNHEY and CDR2 as SVGEGT. The CDR3 totals 12 residues. Trimming took off 4 bases at V and 5 bases at J, with 7 bases between the two ends. For the CDR3, the DNA is TGTGCCAGCAGTTTTACCGGAGATACGCAGTATTTT. It specifies CASSFTGDTQYF.

The J gene is TRBJ1-5, the V gene TRBV30, with D possibly being TRBD1 (6 bases). V dropped 1 base and J dropped 6 bases, with 10 bases sitting between them. Germline V gene sequence: CDR1 GTSNPN, CDR2 SVGIG (reference sequence). The CDR3 contains 13 residues. CDR3 DNA sequence: TGTGCCTGGAGTGCGGGGGGCACTCAGCCCCAGCATTTT. Protein product: CAWSAGGTQPQHF.

The table lists this clonotype with a few counts. The rearrangement links TRBV20-1 to TRBJ1-1, with 7 bases identical to TRBD1. Germline values: CDR1 DFQATT, CDR2 SNEGSKA (reference sequence). This CDR3 region has 14 residues. Unmatched junction bases numbered 5, after V lost 3 bases and J lost 1 base. The CDR3 protein is CSARRGQQNTEAFF. CDR3 nucleotides: TGCAGTGCTAGGCGGGGACAGCAGAACACTGAAGCTTTCTTT.

This chain links TRBV20-1 with TRBJ2-1; the match to TRBD1 covers 12 bases. Looked up from germline, CDR1 is DFQATT and CDR2 is SNEGSKA (reference sequence). Unmatched junction bases numbered 6, after V lost 2 bases and J lost 7 bases. The CDR3 extends over 15 amino acids. CDR3 coding DNA: TGCAGTGCTAGATTGGGGACAGGGGGCGAAAATGAGCAGTTCTTC. Amino acid sequence: CSARLGTGGENEQFF.

The table lists this clonotype with a few counts. The rearrangement joins TRBV6-5 to TRBJ2-1; no clear D gene. V lost 0 bases to trimming and J lost 5 bases, with 5 bases between them. The CDR3 totals 13 residues. Per germline, CDR1 MNHEY and CDR2 SVGAGI. The CDR3 region is CASSYSLDNEQFF. The CDR3 region has the DNA TGTGCCAGCAGTTACTCGTTAGACAATGAGCAGTTCTTC.

J is TRBJ2-1 and V is TRBV12-3 or TRBV12-4, with D perhaps TRBD2 (5 bases). The CDR3 is made up of 13 amino acids. V shed 10 bases and J shed 13 bases, with 23 bases lying between them. In nucleotides, the CDR3 is TGTGCCACCAAACGAGGGAGTGGGGAGACCCAGTTCTTC. This encodes CATKRGSGETQFF.

This chain links TRBV29-1 with TRBJ1-2; no clear D gene. The CDR3 extends over 14 amino acids. Germline V gives CDR1 SQVTM, CDR2 ANQGSEA. Between the trimmed V and J ends, which lost 4 bases and 6 bases, there was a span of 18 bases. The CDR3 DNA reads as TGCAGCGTTGCATCGGGGAGTTCGACGAATGGCTACACCTTC. Translated: CSVASGSSTNGYTF.

The chain uses TRBV10-3 and TRBJ1-1; TRBD1 matches 8 bases. In germline, CDR1 is ENHRY, CDR2 SYGVKD. This CDR3 is built from 12 residues. The trim removed 10 bases at V and 2 bases at J, leaving 3 bases unmatched. The CDR3 sequence is CANGQGNTEAFF. CDR3 DNA: TGTGCCAACGGACAGGGAAACACTGAAGCTTTCTTT.

V is TRBV5-1 and J is TRBJ2-4, with TRBD1 as a possible D gene (6 bases). The J call may not be correct, given that the DNA end is closer to TRBJ2-7. This CDR3 is built from 12 residues. Germline V gene lookup returns CDR1 SGHRS and CDR2 YFSETQ. CDR3 nucleotides: TGCGCCAGCAGCTTGGGGACAGACGAGCAGTACTTC. Translated, it gives CASSLGTDEQYF.

The chain carries TRBV12-3 or TRBV12-4 and TRBJ2-3; no clear D gene. The germline V and J ends were trimmed by 7 bases and 2 bases, with 16 bases remaining between them. This CDR3 has 15 amino acids. CDR3 bases: TGTGCCAGCACCTTCAAGCTTGCGGACACAGATACGCAGTATTTT. As protein: CASTFKLADTDTQYF.

CDR3: CSATRTRYEQYF. In nucleotides, the CDR3 is TGCAGTGCTACGCGGACTAGGTACGAGCAGTACTTC. The V gene is TRBV20-1, the J gene TRBJ2-7; 7 positions match TRBD2. The trim removed 4 bases at V and 4 bases at J, leaving 4 bases unmatched. The CDR3 loop spans 12 amino acids. Per germline, CDR1 DFQATT and CDR2 SNEGSKA (reference sequence).

This chain joins TRBV15 and TRBJ2-1, with 12 bases aligning to TRBD2. CDR3 length: 17 residues. V was pared by 1 base and J by 5 bases, with 6 bases of the junction left unmatched. CDR1 is LNHNV, CDR2 YYDKDF, per germline (reference sequence). CDR3: CATSRALLAGGDNEQFF. CDR3 in DNA: TGTGCCACCAGCAGAGCCCTACTAGCGGGAGGAGACAATGAGCAGTTCTTC.

The chain is built from TRBV13 and TRBJ2-3; 9 nucleotides match TRBD2. Germline loops: CDR1 PRHDT, CDR2 FYEKMQ (reference sequence). V lost 1 base to trimming and J lost 0 bases; unmatched junction nucleotides: 8. The CDR3 is 18 residues long. CDR3 protein: CASSLEWSSGASTDTQYF. Here the CDR3 DNA reads TGTGCCAGCAGCTTAGAATGGTCTAGCGGGGCTAGCACAGATACGCAGTATTTT.